This section outlines one TCR beta chain sequence together with its context. V was trimmed by 3 bases and J by 3 bases, leaving 21 bases between them. Germline CDR1 and CDR2: MGHRA and YSYEKL. This CDR3 has 18 residues. The data originate from a study of blood T cell repertoires in COVID-19. Some clones are missing from TCRdb's copy, which holds only in-frame ones; the method was immunoSEQ multiplex PCR. The data show hundreds of thousands of clones, approximately 87% seen once. Participants reported their clinical history, and cohort assignment relied on those reports. Two consecutive negative NP/OP PCR tests, clearance, or resolved symptoms defined Cohort 3 recovery.

The sample consisted of PBMCs or T cells enriched from blood (not recorded which). The rearrangement links TRBV4-1 to TRBJ1-3; perhaps TRBD1 as D (5 bases). The receptor was isolated from a woman between 50 and 59 years old who had recovered from COVID-19. CDR3 nucleotide sequence: TGCGCCAGCAGCCACCCTCTGGGAGGGCCAGGGATTGGAAACACCATATATTTT. Translating gives CASSHPLGGPGIGNTIYF.